The clone carrying this T cell receptor (beta chain) was seen only a few times. Its cognate antigen is unknown. The entry originates in a study of T cells in Graves' hyperthyroidism and ophthalmopathy. Amplification yielded TCR beta CDR3 regions, with RNA transcripts as the source. Primed by the HTBI set, a first-round RT-PCR was run on the TCR CDR3. TCRdb passed the multiplex PCR reads through MiXCR, listing each CDR3 protein once. The profile covers about 200,000 distinct CDR3 sequences, with 17% appearing a single time and roughly 49% taken by the ten largest. Study findings and constraints: Clonotypes that were expanded in thyroid above 0.001 mostly appeared in blood too.

V was clipped by 2 bases and J by 6 bases, with 11 bases between them. The germline gives CDR1 MNHEY, CDR2 SMNVEV (reference sequence). The CDR3 runs to 14 residues. The clonotype originates from a woman in her 50s with Graves' hyperthyroidism. Sequencing used blood. This rearrangement joins TRBV27 to TRBJ2-1; D remains unclear. This CDR3 is CASSLPLLLNEQFF. Written as DNA, the CDR3 is TGTGCCAGCAGTTTACCTCTACTGCTCAATGAGCAGTTCTTC.